The 12 T cell receptor beta chains in this list originate from one sample, sequenced in a study of cytomegalovirus exposure and HLA in healthy donors. PCR primers comprised 60 Vbeta and 13 Jbeta primers. Assay used: immunoSEQ multiplex PCR; TCRdb lists only in-frame clones, some missing. The sample holds roughly 200,000 clones, roughly 79% seen once. The sample consisted of PBMCs. The receptors were gathered from a male donor in good health and CMV-seronegative.

The chain employs TRBV28 and TRBJ2-7; 8 bases map to TRBD2. V was pared by 3 bases and J by 2 bases, with 6 bases of the junction left unmatched. Germline loops: CDR1 MDHEN, CDR2 SYDVKM. The CDR3 is 15 amino acids. The CDR3 DNA is TGTGCCAGCAGTTTCCCCACACTAGCGGCCTACGAGCAGTACTTC. Translating it yields CASSFPTLAAYEQYF.

J is TRBJ1-5 and V is TRBV6-5; 7 bases are shared with TRBD1. Trimming took 6 bases from V and 4 from J; bases not matched to a gene: 3. Germline V gives CDR1 MNHEY, CDR2 SVGAGI. This CDR3 has 13 amino acids. The CDR3 DNA is TGTGCCAGCAGCGTGACAGGGAATCAGCCCCAGCATTTT. It codes for CASSVTGNQPQHF.

Here the CDR3 reads CASSLLGQTYEQYF. For the CDR3, the DNA is TGTGCCAGCAGTTTATTGGGACAGACCTACGAGCAGTACTTC. This rearrangement joins TRBV28 to TRBJ2-7, with 7 bases lining up with TRBD1. V shed 1 base and J 2 bases; nucleotides not matched to a gene: 2. CDR1 and CDR2 (germline): MDHEN, SYDVKM. CDR3 length: 14 residues. Based on the CDR3 plus reference TRBV28 and TRBJ2-7, the full variable domain is DVKVTQSSRYLVKRTGEKVFLECVQDMDHENMFWYRQDPGLGLRLIYFSYDVKMKEKGDIPEGYSVSREKKERFSLILESASTNQTSMYLCASSLLGQTYEQYFGPGTRLTVT.

The J gene is TRBJ2-3, the V gene TRBV11-3; no reliable D call. Germline assignment: CDR1 SGHNT and CDR2 YENEEA. The CDR3 runs to 13 residues. Trimming left V 3 bases short and J 4 bases short, with 8 bases between. In DNA, the CDR3 is TGTGCCAGCAGCTTTTATGGCTCAGATACGCAGTATTTT. It translates to CASSFYGSDTQYF.

This rearrangement joins TRBV7-3 to TRBJ2-6, with D hard to call. CDR1 is SGHTA, CDR2 FQGTGA, per germline. The V and J ends lost 1 base and 0 bases respectively, with 13 bases between them. There are 18 residues in the CDR3. The CDR3 spells CASSLNPTASSGANVLTF. In nucleotides, the CDR3 is TGTGCCAGCAGCTTAAACCCAACAGCTTCCTCTGGGGCCAACGTCCTGACTTTC. Full variable domain (missing parts from reference TRBV7-3 and TRBJ2-6): GAGVSQTPSNKVTEKGKYVELRCDPISGHTALYWYRQSLGQGPEFLIYFQGTGAADDSGLPNDRFFAVRPEGSVSTLKIQRTERGDSAVYLCASSLNPTASSGANVLTFGAGSRLTVL.

CDR3 nucleotides: TGTGCCACCAGCAGCGCTAGCGGGAGGTTTAATGAGCAGTTCTTC. As protein: CATSSASGRFNEQFF. The chain carries TRBV15 and TRBJ2-1; TRBD2 aligns across 11 bases. In germline, CDR1 is LNHNV, CDR2 YYDKDF (reference sequence). The CDR3 length is 15 residues. V gave up 3 bases and J gave up 7 bases; unmatched junction bases: 5.

This chain joins TRBV30 and TRBJ1-5, with D possibly TRBD1 on 5 matching bases. The CDR3 has 15 residues. Germline V lookup: CDR1 GTSNPN, CDR2 SVGIG (reference sequence). Trimming shortened V by 1 base and J by 2 bases, and 12 bases separated the two germline ends. Written as DNA, the CDR3 is TGTGCCTGGAGTGGGGCAGGGCGGCGCAATCAGCCCCAGCATTTT. It specifies CAWSGAGRRNQPQHF. The variable domain in full, completed from reference TRBV30 and TRBJ1-5, reads SQTIHQWPATLVQPVGSPLSLECTVEGTSNPNLYWYRQAAGRGLQLLFYSVGIGQISSEVPQNLSASRPQDRQFILSSKKLLLSDSGFYLCAWSGAGRRNQPQHFGDGTRLSIL.

This chain connects TRBV7-9 to TRBJ1-5, with D possibly being TRBD1 (5 bases). V lost 1 base, J lost 6 bases, and 10 bases lay in between. Germline V CDR1 and CDR2: SEHNR, FQNEAQ (reference sequence). The CDR3 spans 14 residues. In DNA, the CDR3 is TGTGCCAGCAGCTTAGTCGGGGGTGGTCAGCCCCAGCATTTT. Its translation is CASSLVGGGQPQHF.

This CDR3 is CASSWGLAGGKYEQYF. The CDR3 DNA is TGTGCCAGCAGTTGGGGACTAGCGGGAGGGAAGTACGAGCAGTACTTC. The rearrangement uses TRBV6-5 and TRBJ2-5; 16 bases fit TRBD2. The assigned J gene may be wrong: the sequence end matches TRBJ2-7 better. Germline loops: CDR1 MNHEY, CDR2 SVGAGI. The CDR3 is 16 residues long.

The chain recombines TRBV29-1 with TRBJ2-4; 12 bases match TRBD2. V shed 5 bases and J 3 bases; nucleotides not matched to a gene: 11. The CDR3 consists of 17 residues. Germline lookup yields CDR1 SQVTM and CDR2 ANQGSEA. For the CDR3, the DNA is TGCAGCGTTCGGGGGACTAGCGGGCCCACGGACAAAAACATTCAGTACTTC. Its translation is CSVRGTSGPTDKNIQYF. Full variable domain (outside the CDR3, taken from reference TRBV29-1 and TRBJ2-4): SAVISQKPSRDICQRGTSLTIQCQVDSQVTMMFWYRQQPGQSLTLIATANQGSEATYESGFVIDKFPISRPNLTFSTLTVSNMSPEDSSIYLCSVRGTSGPTDKNIQYFGAGTRLSVL.

V and J are TRBV21-1 and TRBJ1-5; TRBD1 reflects the table's D call only, with no check against the DNA. TRBV21-1 is a pseudogene segment. The CDR3 has 16 residues. This chain's CDR3 is CASSKRGRARNQPQHF. The CDR3 region has the DNA TGTGCCAGCAGCAAAAGGGGCAGGGCTCGCAATCAGCCCCAGCATTTT.

The genes are TRBV6-5 and TRBJ2-2; D is undetermined. The V gene's germline CDR1 is MNHEY and CDR2 SVGAGI. CDR3 length: 13 residues. V lost 6 bases and J lost 1, with 6 bases in between. The CDR3 nucleotides read TGTGCCAGCAGGCAGATGAACACCGGGGAGCTGTTTTTT. Amino acids: CASRQMNTGELFF.